The sequence of this T cell receptor (beta chain) was determined in a study of CD8+CD57+ T cells in acquired aplastic anemia. General study results and limits: The CD8+ Simpson's diversity of patients and controls was not significantly different.

After removal of 6 bases from V and 9 bases from J, the junction contained 15 bases not matched to a gene. Germline V gives CDR1 MGHDK, CDR2 SYGVNS. This CDR3 has 16 residues. Of note for this clonotype: Its antigen is undetermined.

CDR3 and TCR beta VDJ profiling relied on genomic DNA as the template. In TCRdb, the reads were re-called with MiXCR into one record per CDR3 protein. This sample yields about 98,000 distinct CDR3 sequences, of which 55% to 75% are seen a single time; about 60% belongs to the top ten. The patients chosen for sequencing had shown expansion of CD8+CD57+ cells (detected by flow cytometry). The chain links TRBV25-1 to TRBJ2-1, with 9 bases identical to TRBD1. Input material: sorted CD4+, CD8+, or CD8+CD57+ T cells (not recorded which) from PBMCs. This receptor was taken from a human donor with aplastic anemia. CDR3 sequence (DNA): TGTGCCAGCAGCTTGGTCCAGTTAACAGGGGGCGGTGAGCAGTTCTTC. Its translation is CASSLVQLTGGGEQFF.